The clone carrying this TCR beta chain came up many times. The target antigen is unknown. The team produced cDNA through 5'RACE using 10-nucleotide random UMIs. TCRdb redid the calling of the 5' RACE reads with MiXCR, one entry per CDR3 protein. The sample contains some 65,000 distinct CDR3 sequences, more than 3.5% of which appear only once. V shed 6 bases and J shed 6 bases, with 12 bases lying between them. The CDR3 spans 12 residues. Per the germline V gene, CDR1 is SQVTM and CDR2 is ANQGSEA. The data were taken from a study of neurological immune-mediated disorders. Study-wide results and limits: CDR3 amino acid sequences of expanded clones were not shared across subjects, a result suggesting private repertoires in all groups. HTLV-1-associated myelopathy had the most TCR clonal expansion, whereas multiple sclerosis had the least (lower than in healthy controls).

The sequenced sample was PBMCs. The receptor was isolated from a man aged 50 to 60 with multiple sclerosis. The chain couples TRBV29-1 to TRBJ2-1; tentatively, D is TRBD2 (6 bases). The CDR3 sequence: CSVEDYANEQFF. The CDR3 DNA is TGCAGCGTCGAGGACTACGCCAATGAGCAGTTCTTC.